Following are 25 T cell receptor beta chains from one sample sequenced in a study of CD8 T cells in Susac syndrome. An input of about 0.45 to 1 ug of RNA was subjected to reverse transcription using random hexamers. TCRdb called the immunoSEQ multiplex PCR reads again in MiXCR, with one record for every CDR3 protein. Among 95,000 to 150,000 distinct CDR3 sequences listed, approximately 95% were seen once. The specimen was CD8+ T cells from PBMCs. The origin of the receptors is a human donor with multiple sclerosis.

This chain joins TRBV7-6 and TRBJ1-3, with a weak D call TRBD1 (5 bases). This CDR3 has 17 residues. Trimming removed 3 bases from V and 3 bases from J, with 18 bases in between. Germline lookup yields CDR1 SGHVS and CDR2 FNYEAQ. The CDR3 DNA reads as TGTGCCAGCAGCTTTGGGAGGGACTCTGCGGTTGGAAACACCATATATTTT. Translation gives CASSFGRDSAVGNTIYF.

As DNA, the CDR3 is TGCGCCAGCAGCCGGAACTACGAGCAGTACTTC. Protein sequence: CASSRNYEQYF. The rearrangement links TRBV5-1 to TRBJ2-7; D is uncertain. The V gene lost 4 bases and the J gene lost 3 bases, with 5 bases spanning the gap. This CDR3 is 11 amino acids long. Germline assignment: CDR1 SGHRS and CDR2 YFSETQ. Combining the CDR3 with reference TRBV5-1 and TRBJ2-7 gives the whole variable domain KAGVTQTPRYLIKTRGQQVTLSCSPISGHRSVSWYQQTPGQGLQFLFEYFSETQRNKGNFPGRFSGRQFSNSRSEMNVSTLELGDSALYLCASSRNYEQYFGPGTRLTVT.

This chain connects TRBV11-2 to TRBJ1-2; TRBD1 matches 7 bases. CDR3 length: 13 amino acids. Germline V lookup: CDR1 SGHAT, CDR2 FQNNGV. The V and J ends lost 6 bases and 2 bases, in that order; junction bases with no gene match: 3. The CDR3 coding sequence is TGTGCCAGCAGACCGGACAGGAACTATGGCTACACCTTC. Translation: CASRPDRNYGYTF.

V usage is TRBV27 and J usage is TRBJ2-6; a weak D match, TRBD2 (6 bases). CDR1 and CDR2 (germline): MNHEY, SMNVEV (reference sequence). The CDR3 runs to 17 residues. With 3 bases removed from V and 1 base from J, the gap between germline ends came to 13 bases. The CDR3 region is CASSLLGTRSGANVLTF. The CDR3 DNA is TGTGCCAGCAGTTTGCTAGGGACTCGATCTGGGGCCAACGTCCTGACTTTC. The full variable domain, completed using reference TRBV27 and TRBJ2-6, is EAQVTQNPRYLITVTGKKLTVTCSQNMNHEYMSWYRQDPGLGLRQIYYSMNVEVTDKGDVPEGYKVSRKEKRNFPLILESPSPNQTSLYFCASSLLGTRSGANVLTFGAGSRLTVL.

The chain carries TRBV3-1 and TRBJ2-7; perhaps TRBD1 as D (5 bases). Germline CDR1 reads LGHDT; CDR2 reads YNNKEL (reference sequence). V lost 0 bases and J 3 bases, leaving 9 bases between the germline ends. The CDR3 sequence is 14 residues long. The CDR3 nucleotides read TGTGCCAGCAGCCAAGAGTCCCAGGGCTACGAGCAGTACTTC. As protein: CASSQESQGYEQYF.

J is TRBJ2-7 and V is TRBV10-3; either TRBD1 or TRBD2 may supply D (6 bases each). This CDR3 is 14 amino acids long. Germline V CDR1 and CDR2: ENHRY, SYGVKD. V lost 4 bases, J lost 6 bases, and 16 bases lay in between. The CDR3 region is CAISVSGASTEQYV. CDR3 in DNA: TGTGCCATCAGTGTGTCGGGGGCTAGTACCGAGCAGTACGTC.

The gene calls are TRBV27 and TRBJ2-3; D unresolved. V gave up 6 bases and J gave up 4 bases, with 17 bases separating them. Germline V gene sequence: CDR1 MNHEY, CDR2 SMNVEV (reference sequence). The CDR3 is 15 amino acids. The CDR3 loop is CASSRSASKADTQYF. The CDR3 DNA follows: TGTGCCAGCAGCCGGTCGGCGTCCAAGGCAGATACGCAGTATTTT.

This chain joins TRBV5-1 and TRBJ1-1; a possible D gene is TRBD1 (6 bases). Germline CDR1 reads SGHRS; CDR2 reads YFSETQ. Deletions cut 4 bases from V and 1 base from J, with 14 bases between. The CDR3 contains 15 residues. The CDR3: CASSVAGTKNTEAFF. The DNA for the CDR3 is TGCGCCAGCAGCGTGGCCGGGACAAAGAACACTGAAGCTTTCTTT.

This rearrangement joins TRBV6-1 to TRBJ2-1; D is unclear. The CDR3 covers 10 residues. Trimming took off 6 bases at V and 7 bases at J, with 4 bases between the two ends. Germline V CDR1 and CDR2: MNHNS, SASEGT. The CDR3 loop is CASRKNEQFF. The CDR3 nucleotides read TGTGCCAGCAGGAAAAATGAGCAGTTCTTC.

V and J are TRBV3-1 and TRBJ2-1, with TRBD2 as a possible D gene (6 bases). Trimming removed 1 base at V and 2 bases at J, with 6 bases between. Germline CDR1 and CDR2: LGHDT and YNNKEL (reference sequence). This CDR3 contains 14 residues. The CDR3, as DNA: TGTGCCAGCAGCCAAGGACTAGCCTACAATGAGCAGTTCTTC. Translated: CASSQGLAYNEQFF.

The table lists this clonotype with a few counts. V is TRBV6-1 and J is TRBJ2-7, with 8 bases aligning to TRBD1. Unmatched junction bases numbered 7, after V lost 6 bases and J lost 3 bases. Germline V gene sequence: CDR1 MNHNS, CDR2 SASEGT. This CDR3 region has 14 residues. In DNA form, the CDR3 reads TGTGCCAGCAGCTACGGACAGGGAGACTACGAGCAGTACGTC. This codes for CASSYGQGDYEQYV.

The chain is built from TRBV7-9 and TRBJ2-1; possibly TRBD1 or TRBD2 for D (5 bases each). The CDR3 runs to 15 residues. The germline V gene has CDR1 SEHNR and CDR2 FQNEAQ (reference sequence). V was clipped by 4 bases and J by 4 bases, with 14 bases between them. Here the CDR3 DNA reads TGTGCCAGCAGCTCGGTTGGGACGGAATACAATGAGCAGTTCTTC. It is translated as CASSSVGTEYNEQFF. The full variable domain, completed using reference TRBV7-9 and TRBJ2-1, is DTGVSQNPRHKITKRGQNVTFRCDPISEHNRLYWYRQTLGQGPEFLTYFQNEAQLEKSRLLSDRFSAERPKGSFSTLEIQRTEQGDSAMYLCASSSVGTEYNEQFFGPGTRLTVL.

The V and J genes are TRBV12-3 or TRBV12-4 and TRBJ2-4; D may match TRBD1 or TRBD2 (5 bases each). The CDR3 runs to 15 residues. V was cut by 5 bases and J by 2 bases, with 13 bases left in between. The CDR3 region has the DNA TGTGCCAGCAGTCCCCCCTGGGACCCCAAAAACATTCAGTACTTC. Protein product: CASSPPWDPKNIQYF.

The CDR3 nucleotides are TGTGCCAGCAGCTTAACCCTTTCACGAGGTACCAGCAATCAGCCCCAGCATTTT. Translated, it gives CASSLTLSRGTSNQPQHF. The chain combines TRBV7-9 with TRBJ1-5; no firm D call. CDR1 is SEHNR and CDR2 is FQNEAQ in the germline V gene (reference sequence). This CDR3 contains 18 residues. The germline V and J ends were trimmed by 2 bases and 1 base, with 18 bases remaining between them. Supplemented by reference TRBV7-9 and TRBJ1-5, the full variable domain reads DTGVSQNPRHKITKRGQNVTFRCDPISEHNRLYWYRQTLGQGPEFLTYFQNEAQLEKSRLLSDRFSAERPKGSFSTLEIQRTEQGDSAMYLCASSLTLSRGTSNQPQHFGDGTRLSIL.

V usage is TRBV5-1 and J usage is TRBJ2-7, with 8 bases that match TRBD1. Germline lookup yields CDR1 SGHRS and CDR2 YFSETQ. Losses at the gene ends were 2 bases for V and 3 bases for J; bases not matched to a gene: 16. The CDR3 runs to 18 residues. CDR3 coding DNA: TGCGCCAGCAGCTTTGGATATGTAGTATCGGACAGGGACTACGAGCAGTACGTC. It translates to CASSFGYVVSDRDYEQYV.

The chain carries TRBV9 and TRBJ2-1; TRBD2 aligns across 12 bases. Germline CDR1 is SGDLS and CDR2 is YYNGEE. V shed 0 bases and J 6 bases; nucleotides not matched to a gene: 4. The CDR3 has 16 amino acids. CDR3 residues: CASSVEPSGRGNEQFF. The CDR3 coding sequence is TGTGCCAGCAGCGTAGAGCCTAGCGGGAGGGGCAATGAGCAGTTCTTC.

The chain is built from TRBV2 and TRBJ1-4; D gene ambiguous. Trimming removed 2 bases from V and 0 bases from J, with 7 bases in between. This CDR3 has 15 amino acids. Germline CDR1 reads SNHLY; CDR2 reads FYNNEI. The CDR3 nucleotides read TGTGCCAGCAGTGAACAGGCGGCAACTAATGAAAAACTGTTTTTT. This encodes CASSEQAATNEKLFF. Drawing the rest from reference TRBV2 and TRBJ1-4, the complete variable domain is EPEVTQTPSHQVTQMGQEVILRCVPISNHLYFYWYRQILGQKVEFLVSFYNNEISEKSEIFDDQFSVERPDGSNFTLKIRSTKLEDSAMYFCASSEQAATNEKLFFGSGTQLSVL.

The chain is built from TRBV9 and TRBJ1-4; a weak D match, TRBD1 (5 bases). CDR1 is SGDLS and CDR2 is YYNGEE in the germline V gene. Trimming pared 0 bases from V and 7 bases from J, leaving 13 bases between. CDR3 size: 15 residues. The CDR3 reads CASSVGGSEGEKLFF. The CDR3 DNA reads as TGTGCCAGCAGCGTAGGGGGCAGTGAGGGTGAAAAACTGTTTTTT.

V is TRBV6-5 and J is TRBJ2-7, with D unresolved. Germline assignment: CDR1 MNHEY and CDR2 SVGAGI. V lost 6 bases, J lost 0 bases, and 6 bases lay in between. The CDR3 consists of 12 residues. The CDR3 loop is CASRPSSYEQYF. The CDR3 nucleotides read TGTGCCAGCAGACCAAGCTCCTACGAGCAGTACTTC.

The chain links TRBV5-1 to TRBJ2-1; perhaps TRBD1 as D (6 bases). Germline CDR1 and CDR2: SGHRS and YFSETQ. V dropped 6 bases and J dropped 9 bases, with 10 bases sitting between them. The CDR3 is 11 residues long. The CDR3 protein is CASIQGGEQFF. The CDR3, as DNA: TGCGCCAGCATACAGGGTGGTGAGCAGTTCTTC.

The chain couples TRBV6-5 to TRBJ2-6; D is uncertain. CDR1 is MNHEY, CDR2 SVGAGI, per germline. The CDR3 is 15 amino acids. Between the trimmed V and J ends, which lost 6 bases and 0 bases, there was a span of 9 bases. The CDR3 coding sequence is TGTGCCAGCAGCCCCCCCAACTCTGGGGCCAACGTCCTGACTTTC. Amino acid sequence: CASSPPNSGANVLTF.

This chain links TRBV5-6 with TRBJ1-2; maybe TRBD1 (6 bases). V was pared by 0 bases and J by 6 bases, with 12 bases between. Germline CDR1 reads SGHDT; CDR2 reads YYEEEE. CDR3 size: 14 residues. The CDR3 DNA sequence: TGTGCCAGCAGCTTGGGTTCGGGGGGCGATGGCTACACCTTC. Its translation: CASSLGSGGDGYTF.

The chain couples TRBV19 to TRBJ2-7; D call uncertain. The CDR3 is 13 amino acids. V shed 1 base and J shed 5 bases, with 9 bases lying between them. Germline lookup yields CDR1 LNHDA and CDR2 SQIVND (reference sequence). In DNA, the CDR3 is TGTGCCAGTAGTATAGGTCGAAGGGACGAGCAGTACTTC. Its translation: CASSIGRRDEQYF.

V and J are TRBV7-2 and TRBJ1-2, with D hard to call. Germline V gene data show CDR1 as SGHTA and CDR2 as FQGNSA. V was pared by 5 bases and J by 0 bases, with 10 bases between. The CDR3 loop spans 14 amino acids. The CDR3 spells CASSPPGSNYGYTF. The DNA for the CDR3 is TGTGCCAGCAGCCCCCCGGGGTCTAACTATGGCTACACCTTC. The variable domain in full, with the rest retrieved from reference TRBV7-2 and TRBJ1-2, is GAGVSQSPSNKVTEKGKDVELRCDPISGHTALYWYRQSLGQGLEFLIYFQGNSAPDKSGLPSDRFSAERTGGSVSTLTIQRTQQEDSAVYLCASSPPGSNYGYTFGSGTRLTVV.

This sequence joins TRBV3-1 and TRBJ1-1; TRBD1 agrees at 7 bases. Per germline, CDR1 LGHDT and CDR2 YNNKEL (reference sequence). The CDR3 sequence is 14 residues long. Trimming cost V 0 bases and J 6 bases; bases outside gene matches: 4. The CDR3 sequence: CASSQEHRGPEAFF. CDR3 DNA: TGTGCCAGCAGCCAAGAACACAGGGGCCCTGAAGCTTTCTTT.